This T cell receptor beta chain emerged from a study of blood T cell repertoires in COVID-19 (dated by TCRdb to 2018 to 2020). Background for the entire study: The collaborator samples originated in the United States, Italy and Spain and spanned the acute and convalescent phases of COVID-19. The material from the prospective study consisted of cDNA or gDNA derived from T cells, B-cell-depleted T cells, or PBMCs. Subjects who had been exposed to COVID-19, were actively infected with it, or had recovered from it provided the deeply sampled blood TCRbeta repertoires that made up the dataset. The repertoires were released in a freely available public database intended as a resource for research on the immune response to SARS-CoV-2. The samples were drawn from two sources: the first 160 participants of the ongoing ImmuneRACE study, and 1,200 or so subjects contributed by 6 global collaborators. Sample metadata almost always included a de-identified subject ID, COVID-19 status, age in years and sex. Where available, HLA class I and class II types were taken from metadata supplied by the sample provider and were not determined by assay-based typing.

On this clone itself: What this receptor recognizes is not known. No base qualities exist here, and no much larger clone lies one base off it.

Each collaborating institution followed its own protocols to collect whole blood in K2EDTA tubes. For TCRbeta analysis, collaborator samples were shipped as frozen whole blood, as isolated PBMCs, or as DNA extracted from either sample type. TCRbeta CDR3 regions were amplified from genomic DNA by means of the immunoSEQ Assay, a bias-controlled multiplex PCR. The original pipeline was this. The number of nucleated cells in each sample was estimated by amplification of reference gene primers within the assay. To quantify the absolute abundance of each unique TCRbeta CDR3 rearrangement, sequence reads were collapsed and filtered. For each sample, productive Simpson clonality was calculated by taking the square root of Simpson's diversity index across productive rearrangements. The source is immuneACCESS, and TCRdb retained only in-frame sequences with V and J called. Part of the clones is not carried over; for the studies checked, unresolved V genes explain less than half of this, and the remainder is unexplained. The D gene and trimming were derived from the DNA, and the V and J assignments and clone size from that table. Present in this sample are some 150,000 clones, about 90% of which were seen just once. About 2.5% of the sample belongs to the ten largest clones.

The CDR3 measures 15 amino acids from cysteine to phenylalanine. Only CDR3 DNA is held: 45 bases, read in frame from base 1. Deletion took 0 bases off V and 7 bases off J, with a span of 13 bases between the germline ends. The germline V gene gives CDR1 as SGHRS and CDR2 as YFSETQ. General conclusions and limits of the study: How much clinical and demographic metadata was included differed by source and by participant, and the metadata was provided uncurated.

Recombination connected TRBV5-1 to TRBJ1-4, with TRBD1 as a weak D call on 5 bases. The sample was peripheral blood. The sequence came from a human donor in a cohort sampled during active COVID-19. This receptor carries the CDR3 CASSLAAGRTEKLFF. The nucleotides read TGCGCCAGCAGCTTGGCGGCAGGGAGGACTGAAAAACTGTTTTTT.